The subject of this entry is one T cell receptor (beta chain). The CDR3 totals 14 residues. Looked up from germline, CDR1 is MGHRA and CDR2 is YSYEKL. Trimming removed 4 bases from V and 3 bases from J; junction bases left unmatched: 2. The data are from a study of blood T cell repertoires in COVID-19. About the research overall: COVID-19 samples, acute and convalescent, were from the United States, Italy and Spain. Nucleic acid was either cDNA or gDNA, and it came from T cells, B-cell-depleted T cells, or PBMCs.

As handled by the study authors: Amplified reference gene primers provided the basis for estimating nucleated cell counts. Data came from immunoSEQ multiplex PCR; TCRdb stores just in-frame clones and leaves some out. That table supplies the V and J calls and clone size; D and trimming were determined from the DNA. Of 130,000 to 150,000 clones in the sample, around 86% were seen once. This TCR was recovered from a human donor in a cohort sampled during active COVID-19. V gene TRBV4-1 combines with J gene TRBJ2-7; TRBD2 matches 11 bases. The source material was peripheral blood. In DNA, the CDR3 is TGCGCCAGCAGCCCGGGACTAGCGGTCTACGAGCAGTACTTC. The encoded protein is CASSPGLAVYEQYF.